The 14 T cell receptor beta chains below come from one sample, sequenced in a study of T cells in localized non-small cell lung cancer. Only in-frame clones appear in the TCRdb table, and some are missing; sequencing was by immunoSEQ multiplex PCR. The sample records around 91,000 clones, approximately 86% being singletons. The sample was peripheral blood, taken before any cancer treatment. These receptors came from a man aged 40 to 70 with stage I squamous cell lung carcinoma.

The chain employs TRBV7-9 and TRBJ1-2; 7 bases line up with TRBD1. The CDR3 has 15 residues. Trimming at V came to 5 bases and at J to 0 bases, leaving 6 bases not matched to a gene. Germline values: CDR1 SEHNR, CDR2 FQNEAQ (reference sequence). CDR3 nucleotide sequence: TGTGCCAGCAGCCCACAGGGGTCAGCTAACTATGGCTACACCTTC. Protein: CASSPQGSANYGYTF.

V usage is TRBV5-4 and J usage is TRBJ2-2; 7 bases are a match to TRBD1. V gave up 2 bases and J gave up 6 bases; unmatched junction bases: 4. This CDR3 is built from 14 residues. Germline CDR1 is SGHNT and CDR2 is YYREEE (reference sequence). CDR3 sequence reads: CASSFDRVPGELFF. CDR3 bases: TGTGCCAGCAGCTTCGACAGGGTACCCGGGGAGCTGTTTTTT. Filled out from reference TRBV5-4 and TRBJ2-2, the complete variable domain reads ETGVTQSPTHLIKTRGQQVTLRCSSQSGHNTVSWYQQALGQGPQFIFQYYREEENGRGNFPPRFSGLQFPNYSSELNVNALELDDSALYLCASSFDRVPGELFFGEGSRLTVL.

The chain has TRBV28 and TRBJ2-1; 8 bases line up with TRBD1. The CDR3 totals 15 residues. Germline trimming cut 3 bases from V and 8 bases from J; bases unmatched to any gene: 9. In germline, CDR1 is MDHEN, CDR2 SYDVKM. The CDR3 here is CASSFSGGGHDEQFF. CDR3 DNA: TGTGCCAGCAGTTTCTCAGGGGGCGGGCATGATGAGCAGTTCTTC.

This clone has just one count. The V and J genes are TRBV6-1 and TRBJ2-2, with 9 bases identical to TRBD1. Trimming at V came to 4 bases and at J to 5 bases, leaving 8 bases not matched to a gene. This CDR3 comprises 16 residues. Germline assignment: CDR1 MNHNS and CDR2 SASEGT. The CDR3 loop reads CASSGGPGQGTGELFF. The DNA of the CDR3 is TGTGCCAGCAGTGGCGGGCCGGGACAGGGTACCGGGGAGCTGTTTTTT.

CDR3: CASSLEQGAAGANVLTF. As DNA, the CDR3 is TGTGCCAGCAGCTTAGAACAGGGGGCGGCTGGGGCCAACGTCCTGACTTTC. This chain links TRBV11-2 with TRBJ2-6; 9 nucleotides agree with TRBD1. The junction had 2 bases not matched to a gene; V was cut back by 0 bases and J by 2 bases. Germline-derived CDR1 and CDR2 are SGHAT and FQNNGV. This CDR3 contains 17 residues.

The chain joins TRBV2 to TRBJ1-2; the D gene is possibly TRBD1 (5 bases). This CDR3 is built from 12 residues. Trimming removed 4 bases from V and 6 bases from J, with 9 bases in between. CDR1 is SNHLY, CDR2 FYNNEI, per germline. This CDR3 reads CASSGREHGYTF. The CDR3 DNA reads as TGTGCCAGCAGTGGCAGGGAGCATGGCTACACCTTC. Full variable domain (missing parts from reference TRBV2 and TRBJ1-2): EPEVTQTPSHQVTQMGQEVILRCVPISNHLYFYWYRQILGQKVEFLVSFYNNEISEKSEIFDDQFSVERPDGSNFTLKIRSTKLEDSAMYFCASSGREHGYTFGSGTRLTVV.

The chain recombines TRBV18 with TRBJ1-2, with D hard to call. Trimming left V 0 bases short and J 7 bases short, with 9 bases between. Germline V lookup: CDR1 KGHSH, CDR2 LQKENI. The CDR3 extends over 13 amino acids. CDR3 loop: CASSPPSHLGYTF. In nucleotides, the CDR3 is TGTGCCAGCTCACCACCGTCCCATCTTGGCTACACCTTC.

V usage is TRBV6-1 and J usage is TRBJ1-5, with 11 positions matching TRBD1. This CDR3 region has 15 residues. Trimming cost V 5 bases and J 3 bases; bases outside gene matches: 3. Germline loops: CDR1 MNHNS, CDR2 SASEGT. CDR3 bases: TGTGCCAGCAGTCCGGGACAGGGGGACAATCAGCCCCAGCATTTT. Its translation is CASSPGQGDNQPQHF.

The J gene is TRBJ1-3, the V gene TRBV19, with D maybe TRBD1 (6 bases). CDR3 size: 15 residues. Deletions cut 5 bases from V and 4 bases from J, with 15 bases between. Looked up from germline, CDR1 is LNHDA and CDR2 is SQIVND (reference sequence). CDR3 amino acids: CASSAYRVDGNTIYF. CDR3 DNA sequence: TGTGCCAGTAGTGCGTACAGGGTGGACGGAAACACCATATATTTT.

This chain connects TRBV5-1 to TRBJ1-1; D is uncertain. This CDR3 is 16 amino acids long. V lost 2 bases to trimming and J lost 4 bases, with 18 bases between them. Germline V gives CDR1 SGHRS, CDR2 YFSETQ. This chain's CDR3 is CASSLVSGTRATEAFF. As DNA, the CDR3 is TGCGCCAGCAGCTTAGTAAGTGGAACGAGGGCCACTGAAGCTTTCTTT.

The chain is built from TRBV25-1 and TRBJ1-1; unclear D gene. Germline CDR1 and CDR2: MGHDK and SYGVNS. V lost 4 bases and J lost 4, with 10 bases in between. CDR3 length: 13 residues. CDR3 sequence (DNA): TGTGCCAGCAGTGGCTGGGAGGGCACTGAAGCTTTCTTT. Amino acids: CASSGWEGTEAFF.

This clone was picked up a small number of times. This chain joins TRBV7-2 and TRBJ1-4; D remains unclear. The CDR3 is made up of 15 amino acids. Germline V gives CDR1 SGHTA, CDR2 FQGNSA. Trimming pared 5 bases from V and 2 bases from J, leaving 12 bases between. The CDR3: CASSLSGATNEKLFF. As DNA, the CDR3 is TGTGCCAGCAGCCTATCCGGAGCCACTAATGAAAAACTGTTTTTT.

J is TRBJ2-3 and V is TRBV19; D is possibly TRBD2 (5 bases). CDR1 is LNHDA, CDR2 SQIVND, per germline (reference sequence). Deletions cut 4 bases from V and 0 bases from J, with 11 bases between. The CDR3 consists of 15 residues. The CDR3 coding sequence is TGTGCCAGTAGTAGTAGAGGGCCCAGCACAGATACGCAGTATTTT. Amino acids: CASSSRGPSTDTQYF.

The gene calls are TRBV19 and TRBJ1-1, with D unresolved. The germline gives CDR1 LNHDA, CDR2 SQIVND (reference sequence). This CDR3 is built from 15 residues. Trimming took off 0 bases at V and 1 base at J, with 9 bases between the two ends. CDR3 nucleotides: TGTGCCAGTAGTATAGATCAGCCAGGGAACACTGAAGCTTTCTTT. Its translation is CASSIDQPGNTEAFF.